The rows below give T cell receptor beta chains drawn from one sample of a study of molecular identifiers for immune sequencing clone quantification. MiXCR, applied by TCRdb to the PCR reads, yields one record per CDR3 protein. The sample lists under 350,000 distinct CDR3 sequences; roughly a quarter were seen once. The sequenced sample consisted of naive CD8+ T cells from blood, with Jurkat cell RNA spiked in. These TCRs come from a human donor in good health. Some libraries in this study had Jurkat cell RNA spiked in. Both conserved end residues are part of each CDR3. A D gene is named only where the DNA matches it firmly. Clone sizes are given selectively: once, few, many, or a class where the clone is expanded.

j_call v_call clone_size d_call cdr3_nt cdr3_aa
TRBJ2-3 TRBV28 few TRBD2 TGTGCCAGCCGGGAGCGGGGTAGCACAGATACGCAGTATTTT CASRERGSTDTQYF
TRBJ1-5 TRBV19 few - TGTGCCAGTAGCGATGAGGATTGGCAGCCCCAGCATTTT CASSDEDWQPQHF
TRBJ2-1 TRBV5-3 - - TGTGCCAGCAGCTTGGTCACTTCCTACAATGAGCAGTCCTTC CASSLVTSYNEQSF
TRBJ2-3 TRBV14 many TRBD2 TGTGCCAGCAGCCAAGGGGGCTACGGCGGGAGCTGGAGCACAGATACGCAGTATTTT CASSQGGYGGSWSTDTQYF
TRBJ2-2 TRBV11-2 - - TGTGCCCGCCCGGCTATATCCTCCGCCGGGGGGCTGTTTTTT CARPAISSAGGLFF
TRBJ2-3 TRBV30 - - TGTGCCTGGAGTGTAAGCGGGAGCACAGATACGCAGTATTTT CAWSVSGSTDTQYF
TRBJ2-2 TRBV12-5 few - TGTGCTAGTGGCCCTACCCCCCGAGGGGTAGTCACCGGGGAGCTGTTTTTT CASGPTPRGVVTGELFF
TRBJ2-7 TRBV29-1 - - TGCAGCGTTGAAGAAAGGGCCGGGGGCGAGCAGTACTTC CSVEERAGGEQYF
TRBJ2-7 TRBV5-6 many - TGTGCCAGCAGCTTAGCCAGGGACGAGCAGTACTTC CASSLARDEQYF
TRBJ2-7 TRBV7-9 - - TGTGCCAGCAGCTTAGCGGGAGTAGCCTACGAGCAGTACTTC CASSLAGVAYEQYF
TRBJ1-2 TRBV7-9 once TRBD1 TGTGCCAGCAGACATGGACAGGGAGCCTATAGCTACACCTTC CASRHGQGAYSYTF
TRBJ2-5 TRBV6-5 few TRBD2 TGTGCCAGCAGTTCCACGACTAGCAGAGAGACCCAGTACTTC CASSSTTSRETQYF
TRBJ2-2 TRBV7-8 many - TGTGCCAGCAGCTTATCCTTATGGCCCCAGAACACCGGGGAGCTGTTTTTT CASSLSLWPQNTGELFF
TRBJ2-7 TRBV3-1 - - TGTGCCAGCAGCCAGCCCCATGACTACGAGCAGTACTTC CASSQPHDYEQYF
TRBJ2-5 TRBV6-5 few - TGTGCCAGCAGTTACTCGCCAGGGGAAGAGGCCCAGTACTTC CASSYSPGEEAQYF
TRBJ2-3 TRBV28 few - TGTGCCAGCAGTACGCTGGACAGACGAAACACAGATACGCAGTATTTT CASSTLDRRNTDTQYF
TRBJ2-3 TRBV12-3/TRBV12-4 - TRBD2 TGTGCCAGCAGTTTATATGCGACTAGCGGGGCTCCTAGCACAGATACGCAGTATTTT CASSLYATSGAPSTDTQYF
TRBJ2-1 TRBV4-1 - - TGCGCCAGCAGCCAAGTGCAGGGTTCCTACAATGAGCAGTTCTTC CASSQVQGSYNEQFF
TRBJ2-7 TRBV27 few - TGTGCCAGCAGTCTGGCGGCGGCAAACTCCTACGAGCAGTACTTC CASSLAAANSYEQYF
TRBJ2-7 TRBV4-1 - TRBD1 TGCGCCAGCAGCCAAGGGACAGGGTTGAGCTCCTACGGGCAGTACTTC CASSQGTGLSSYGQYF
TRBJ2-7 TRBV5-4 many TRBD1 TGTGCCAGCAGCTTGGCCTTTGGACAGGGGTACGAGCAGTACTTC CASSLAFGQGYEQYF
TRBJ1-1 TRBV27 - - TGTGCCAGCAGTTTTTCGGGGGACGCGGAAGCTTTCTTT CASSFSGDAEAFF
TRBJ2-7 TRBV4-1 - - TGCGCCAGCAGCCAATTCGGTGGACACGAGCAGCACTTC CASSQFGGHEQHF
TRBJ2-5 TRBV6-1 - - TGTGCCAGCAGCCCGGGGCGGATGAAAGAGACCCAGTACTTC CASSPGRMKETQYF
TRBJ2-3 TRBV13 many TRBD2 TGTGCCAGCAGACGTAGCGGGATCGCAGATACGCAGTATTTT CASRRSGIADTQYF
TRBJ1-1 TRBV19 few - TGTGCCAGTAGTATGATGGGGGGAATGAACACTGAAGCTTTCTTT CASSMMGGMNTEAFF
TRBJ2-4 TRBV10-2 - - TGCGCCAGCAGTGGAGGAGGCAAAAACATTCAGTACTTC CASSGGGKNIQYF
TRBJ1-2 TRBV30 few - TGTGCCTGGAGTGAGGGATCTAACTATGGCTACACCTTC CAWSEGSNYGYTF
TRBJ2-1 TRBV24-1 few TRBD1 TGTGCCACCGAGGGGGACAGCCCCTACAATGAGCAGTTCTTC CATEGDSPYNEQFF
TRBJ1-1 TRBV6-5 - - TGTGCCAGCACCTTAGGACCTGAAGCTTACTTT CASTLGPEAYF
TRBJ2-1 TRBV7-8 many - TGTGCCAGCAGCTTAACCGTCTGGGTGCAGTTCTTC CASSLTVWVQFF
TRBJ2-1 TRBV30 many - TGTGCCTGGAGTGTACTAGGGTTCGGGTTCTTC CAWSVLGFGFF
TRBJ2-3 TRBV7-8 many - TGTGCCAGCAGCTTAGTGCTCGGAGGGACTAGCACAGATACGCAGTATTTT CASSLVLGGTSTDTQYF
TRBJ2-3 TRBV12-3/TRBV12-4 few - TGTGCCAGCAGTTTAGAAGGGCCCGGACTCCCAGATACGCAGTATTTT CASSLEGPGLPDTQYF